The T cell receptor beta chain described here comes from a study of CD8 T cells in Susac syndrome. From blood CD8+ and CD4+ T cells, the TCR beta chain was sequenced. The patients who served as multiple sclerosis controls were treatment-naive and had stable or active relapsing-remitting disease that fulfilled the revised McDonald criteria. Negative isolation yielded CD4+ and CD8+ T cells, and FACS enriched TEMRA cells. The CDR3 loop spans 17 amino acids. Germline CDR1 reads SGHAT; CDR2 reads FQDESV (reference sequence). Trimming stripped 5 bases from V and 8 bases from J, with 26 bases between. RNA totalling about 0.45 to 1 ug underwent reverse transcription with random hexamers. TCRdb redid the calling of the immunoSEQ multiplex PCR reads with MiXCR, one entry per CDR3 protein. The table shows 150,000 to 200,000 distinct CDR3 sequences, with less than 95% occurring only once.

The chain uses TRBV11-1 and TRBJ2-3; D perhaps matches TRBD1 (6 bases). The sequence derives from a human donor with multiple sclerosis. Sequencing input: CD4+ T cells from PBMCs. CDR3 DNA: TGTGCCAGCAGCCGTGGTGGGGGCGCGGCCCAGGTGGGTACGCAGTATTTT. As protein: CASSRGGGAAQVGTQYF. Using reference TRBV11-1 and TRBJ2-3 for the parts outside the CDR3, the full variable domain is EAEVAQSPRYKITEKSQAVAFWCDPISGHATLYWYRQILGQGPELLVQFQDESVVDDSQLPKDRFSAERLKGVDSTLKIQPAELGDSAMYLCASSRGGGAAQVGTQYFGPGTRLTVL.